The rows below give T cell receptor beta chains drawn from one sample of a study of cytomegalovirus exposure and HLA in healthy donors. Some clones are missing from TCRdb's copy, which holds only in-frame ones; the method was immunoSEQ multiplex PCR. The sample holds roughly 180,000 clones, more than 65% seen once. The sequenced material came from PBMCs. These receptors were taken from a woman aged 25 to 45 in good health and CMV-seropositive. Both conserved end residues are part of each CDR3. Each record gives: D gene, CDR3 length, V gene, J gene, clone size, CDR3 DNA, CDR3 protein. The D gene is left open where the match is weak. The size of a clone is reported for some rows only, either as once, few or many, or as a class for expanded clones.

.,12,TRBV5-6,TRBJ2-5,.,TGTGCCAGCAGCTCCTGGTGGCAGACCCAGTACTTC,CASSSWWQTQYF
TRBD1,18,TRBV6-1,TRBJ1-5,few,TGTGCCAGCAGTGCCCGGGGTCAAGGGGGCAGGGGGCGTCAGCCCCAGCATTTT,CASSARGQGGRGRQPQHF
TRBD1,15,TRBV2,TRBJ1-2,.,TGTGCCAGCAGCGCGGGAGGGAGGGGGCCTGATGGCTACACCTTC,CASSAGGRGPDGYTF
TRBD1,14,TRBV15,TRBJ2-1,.,TGTGCCACCAGCAGAGAACAGGGGGACAATGAGCAGTTCTTC,CATSREQGDNEQFF
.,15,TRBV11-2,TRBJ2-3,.,TGTGCCAGCAGCCGCCGCGGGGTGGAGACAGATACGCAGTATTTT,CASSRRGVETDTQYF
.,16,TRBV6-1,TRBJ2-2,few,TGTGCCAGCAGTGAAGGAGGGCTAGTCCACACCGGGGAGCTGTTTTTT,CASSEGGLVHTGELFF
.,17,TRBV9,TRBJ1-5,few,TGTGCCAGCAGCGTAGCTTCGAAGAGGAAAAACAATCAGCCCCAGCATTTT,CASSVASKRKNNQPQHF
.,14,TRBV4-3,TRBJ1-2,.,TGCGCCAGCAGCCAAGTGAGGCAGTCTTATGGCTACACCTTC,CASSQVRQSYGYTF
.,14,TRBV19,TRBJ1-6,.,TGTGCCAGTAGTATTTCGGGTTTGGATTCACCCCTCCACTTT,CASSISGLDSPLHF
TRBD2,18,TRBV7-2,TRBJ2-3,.,TGTGCCAGCAGTAGGACTAGCGGGGGGGCCGGGGGGACAGATACGCAGTATTTT,CASSRTSGGAGGTDTQYF
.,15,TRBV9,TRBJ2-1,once,TGTGCCAGCAGCGTAGAGCTAGCAAGGAACAATGAGCAGTTCTTC,CASSVELARNNEQFF
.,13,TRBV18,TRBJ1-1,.,TGTGCCAGCTCACCTACAGAGAACACTGAAGCTTTCTTT,CASSPTENTEAFF
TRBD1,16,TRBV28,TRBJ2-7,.,TGTGCCAGCAGTTTAGGAACAGGGGCAGCCTCCTACGAGCAGTACTTC,CASSLGTGAASYEQYF
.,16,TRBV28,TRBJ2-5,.,TGTGCCAGCAGTTTAATTGGCGGGATCCCACAAGAGACCCAGTACTTC,CASSLIGGIPQETQYF
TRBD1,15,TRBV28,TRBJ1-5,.,TGTGCCAGCAGCCGGACAGGGGGTGCTAATCAGCCCCAGCATTTT,CASSRTGGANQPQHF
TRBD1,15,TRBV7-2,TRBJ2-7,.,TGTGCCAGCAGTTTGATGCAGGGGGCGACCGACGAGCAGTACTTC,CASSLMQGATDEQYF
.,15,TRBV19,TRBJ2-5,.,TGTGCCAGTAGTATTATGGCGGGGAAACAAGAGACCCAGTACTTC,CASSIMAGKQETQYF
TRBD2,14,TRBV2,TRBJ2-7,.,TGTGCCAGCAGTGCCGGGGGGGACAACAGAAGCCAATACTTC,CASSAGGDNRSQYF
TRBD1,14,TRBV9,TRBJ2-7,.,TGTGCCAGCAGCGTAGGACAGGGTCGCGACGAGCAGTACTTC,CASSVGQGRDEQYF
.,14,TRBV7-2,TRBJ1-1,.,TGTGCCAGCAGCTTAGCGGGAGGAAACACTGAAGCTTTCTTT,CASSLAGGNTEAFF
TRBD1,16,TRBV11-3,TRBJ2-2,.,TGTGCCAGCAGCCCTGGGACAGGTCCTAACACCGGGGAGCTGTTTTTT,CASSPGTGPNTGELFF
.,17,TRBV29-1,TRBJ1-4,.,TGCAGCGCCTCAAGGGGAGGAGGGACCACAACTAATGAAAAACTGTTTTTT,CSASRGGGTTTNEKLFF
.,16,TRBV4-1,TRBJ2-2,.,TGCGCCAGCAGCCACCCCATAGCGGAGAACACCGGGGAGCTGTTTTTT,CASSHPIAENTGELFF
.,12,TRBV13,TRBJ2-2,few,TGTGCCAGCAGCCCCCCTCGCGGGGAGCTGTTTTTT,CASSPPRGELFF
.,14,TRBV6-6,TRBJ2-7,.,TGTGCCAGCACCTTACAGGGCCTATCCTACGAGCAGTACTTC,CASTLQGLSYEQYF
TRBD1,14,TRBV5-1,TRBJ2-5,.,TGCGCCAGCAGCAAGGGACAGGGCGAAGAGACCCAGTACTTC,CASSKGQGEETQYF
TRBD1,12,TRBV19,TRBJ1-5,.,TGTGCCAGTAGTATTGGACAGGCCTTCCAGCATTTT,CASSIGQAFQHF
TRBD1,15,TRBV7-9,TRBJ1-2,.,TGTGCCAGCAGCTTAACAGGGGGTTCGAACTATGGCTACACCTTC,CASSLTGGSNYGYTF
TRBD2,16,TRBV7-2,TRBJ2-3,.,TGTGCCAGCAGCTTGCTGACTAGCGGGGGGGCAGATACGCAGTATTTT,CASSLLTSGGADTQYF
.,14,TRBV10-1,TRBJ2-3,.,TGCGCCAGCAGCTCCGGGACTTCGACAGATACGCAGTATTTT,CASSSGTSTDTQYF
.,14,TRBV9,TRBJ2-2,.,TGTGCCAGCAGCGTAGCAGTATCCCGCGGGGAGCTGTTTTTT,CASSVAVSRGELFF
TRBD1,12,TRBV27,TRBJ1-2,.,TGTGCCAGCGGGCGACAGGGGTATGGCTACACCTTC,CASGRQGYGYTF
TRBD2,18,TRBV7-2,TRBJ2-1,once,TGTGCCAGCAGCTCGGGACTAGCGGGGGGGCTGTCCTACAATGAGCAGTTCTTC,CASSSGLAGGLSYNEQFF
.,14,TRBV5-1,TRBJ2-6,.,TGCGCCAGCAGAGGGGGCTCTGGGGCCAACGTCCTGACTTTC,CASRGGSGANVLTF
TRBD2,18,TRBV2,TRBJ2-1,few,TGTGCCAGCAGCGAAAGGGCCAGCGGGGGGGCCGTCTACAATGAGCAGTTCTTC,CASSERASGGAVYNEQFF
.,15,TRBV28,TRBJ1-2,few,TGTGCCAGCAGTTTCCTGTACCCCAGGGCGGGAGGCTACACCTTC,CASSFLYPRAGGYTF
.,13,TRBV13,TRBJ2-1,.,TGTGCCAGCAGCACCACTAGCACCAATGAGCAGTTCTTC,CASSTTSTNEQFF
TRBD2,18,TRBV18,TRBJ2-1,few,TGTGCCAGCTCACCACGGAGCGGGGGCGAGGGGTCCTACAATGAGCAGTTCTTC,CASSPRSGGEGSYNEQFF
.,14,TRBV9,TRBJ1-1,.,TGTGCCAGCAGCGCCAATAATAGGAACACTGAAGCTTTCTTT,CASSANNRNTEAFF
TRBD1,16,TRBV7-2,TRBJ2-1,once,TGTGCCAGCAGCTTAACAGGGGCTGGGGGTTACAATGAGCAGTTCTTC,CASSLTGAGGYNEQFF
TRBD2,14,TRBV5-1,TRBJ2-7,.,TGCGCCAGCACCCCAGCGACTAGCTCGGGCGAGCAGTACTTC,CASTPATSSGEQYF
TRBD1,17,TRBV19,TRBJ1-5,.,TGTGTCAGTAGCACCGACAGGGGATCGGTTACCAATCAGCCCCAGCATTTT,CVSSTDRGSVTNQPQHF
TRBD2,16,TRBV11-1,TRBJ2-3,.,TGTGCCAGCAGCTTAGCCCGGGGGGGCCTCACAGATACGCAGTATTTT,CASSLARGGLTDTQYF
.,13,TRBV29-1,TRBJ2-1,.,TGCAGCGTCTCTGGGCAGACGGGGAATGAGCAGTTCTTC,CSVSGQTGNEQFF
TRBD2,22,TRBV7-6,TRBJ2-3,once,TGTGCCAGCAGCTTCGGCAGGGGAGGATTTAGGACTAGCGGGGGGTCGACAGATACGCAGTATTTT,CASSFGRGGFRTSGGSTDTQYF
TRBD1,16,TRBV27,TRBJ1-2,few,TGTGCCAGCAGTTTATCGGGGGGACAGGGGAACTATGGCTACACCTTC,CASSLSGGQGNYGYTF
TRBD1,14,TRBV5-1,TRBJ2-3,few,TGCGCCAGCAGCCCGGGACAGATCACAGATACGCAGTATTTT,CASSPGQITDTQYF
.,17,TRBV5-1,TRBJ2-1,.,TGCGCCAGCAGCTCCCGTGGAGTCGGCAGGGCCTACAATGAGCAGTTCTTC,CASSSRGVGRAYNEQFF
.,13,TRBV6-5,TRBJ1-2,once,TGTGCCAGCAGTCCCCAGGGAAAATCGGGCTACACCTTC,CASSPQGKSGYTF